Listed below are T cell receptor beta chains from one sample, sequenced in a study of blood T cells in healthy people across ages. MiXCR was run by TCRdb on the 5' RACE reads, yielding one entry per CDR3 protein. Of roughly 720,000 distinct CDR3 sequences detected, about 53% appear once; the ten largest clones hold about two fifths. The sample consisted of blood. The origin of the receptors is a man aged 80 or over in good health. CDR3s include the opening cysteine and the closing phenylalanine or tryptophan. The D gene is left open where the match is weak. Not every row has a clone size; where given, it reads once, few, many or a size class.

cdr3_length: 12
clone_size: -
j_call: TRBJ2-5
d_call: -
v_call: TRBV18
cdr3_aa: CASSPEGETQYF
cdr3_nt: TGTGCCAGCTCACCAGAGGGGGAGACCCAGTACTTC

cdr3_length: 14
clone_size: -
j_call: TRBJ1-1
d_call: -
v_call: TRBV6-6
cdr3_aa: CASSYSNSNTEAFF
cdr3_nt: TGTGCCAGCAGTTACTCGAACAGTAACACTGAAGCTTTCTTT

cdr3_length: 13
clone_size: -
j_call: TRBJ2-5
d_call: TRBD1
v_call: TRBV2
cdr3_aa: CASSYDREETQYF
cdr3_nt: TGTGCCAGCAGTTATGACAGGGAAGAGACCCAGTACTTC

cdr3_length: 14
clone_size: -
j_call: TRBJ2-1
d_call: TRBD2
v_call: TRBV20-1
cdr3_aa: CSASRAGTRNEQFF
cdr3_nt: TGCAGTGCTTCCCGCGCCGGGACTAGGAATGAGCAGTTCTTC

cdr3_length: 14
clone_size: -
j_call: TRBJ1-5
d_call: -
v_call: TRBV12-3/TRBV12-4
cdr3_aa: CASRGVGGNQPQHF
cdr3_nt: TGTGCCAGTCGGGGTGTAGGGGGCAATCAGCCCCAGCATTTT

cdr3_length: 13
clone_size: few
j_call: TRBJ2-2
d_call: TRBD1
v_call: TRBV2
cdr3_aa: CASSDRGTGELFF
cdr3_nt: TGTGCCAGCAGCGACAGGGGCACCGGGGAGCTGTTTTTT

cdr3_length: 14
clone_size: -
j_call: TRBJ1-1
d_call: -
v_call: TRBV13
cdr3_aa: CASSPNLRGEEAFF
cdr3_nt: TGTGCCAGCAGCCCTAACCTCAGGGGCGAAGAAGCTTTCTTT

cdr3_length: 12
clone_size: -
j_call: TRBJ1-1
d_call: -
v_call: TRBV15
cdr3_aa: CATSSGTHEAFF
cdr3_nt: TGTGCCACCAGCAGTGGGACCCATGAAGCTTTCTTT

cdr3_length: 16
clone_size: -
j_call: TRBJ2-5
d_call: TRBD2
v_call: TRBV7-9
cdr3_aa: CASSPSATSLGETQYF
cdr3_nt: TGTGCCAGCAGCCCATCGGCGACTAGCCTCGGAGAGACCCAGTACTTC

cdr3_length: 15
clone_size: -
j_call: TRBJ2-7
d_call: TRBD2
v_call: TRBV12-3/TRBV12-4
cdr3_aa: CASSPGSGRSYEQYF
cdr3_nt: TGTGCCAGCAGTCCCGGGAGCGGGAGGTCCTACGAGCAGTACTTC

cdr3_length: 14
clone_size: few
j_call: TRBJ1-2
d_call: TRBD1
v_call: TRBV25-1
cdr3_aa: CASSEGDRGLGYTF
cdr3_nt: TGTGCCAGCAGTGAAGGAGACAGGGGGCTCGGCTACACCTTC

cdr3_length: 15
clone_size: -
j_call: TRBJ2-1
d_call: -
v_call: TRBV20-1
cdr3_aa: CSARGSVGSYNEQFF
cdr3_nt: TGCAGTGCTAGAGGTTCGGTTGGCTCCTACAATGAGCAGTTCTTC

cdr3_length: 15
clone_size: -
j_call: TRBJ2-5
d_call: TRBD2
v_call: TRBV12-3/TRBV12-4
cdr3_aa: CASSAVAGVVETQYF
cdr3_nt: TGTGCCAGCTCAGCGGTAGCGGGAGTGGTGGAGACCCAGTACTTC

cdr3_length: 18
clone_size: -
j_call: TRBJ1-2
d_call: -
v_call: TRBV7-8
cdr3_aa: CASSLATDILLPRDGYTF
cdr3_nt: TGTGCCAGCAGCTTAGCGACCGACATCCTACTACCCCGGGATGGCTACACCTTC

cdr3_length: 12
clone_size: few
j_call: TRBJ2-3
d_call: -
v_call: TRBV7-2
cdr3_aa: CASSPRRKYAYF
cdr3_nt: TGTGCCAGCAGCCCAAGAAGGAAATACGCGTATTTT

cdr3_length: 15
clone_size: few
j_call: TRBJ2-5
d_call: TRBD1
v_call: TRBV6-5
cdr3_aa: CASSYSQGVQETQYF
cdr3_nt: TGTGCCAGCAGTTACTCGCAGGGGGTCCAAGAGACCCAGTACTTC

cdr3_length: 13
clone_size: -
j_call: TRBJ1-2
d_call: -
v_call: TRBV11-1
cdr3_aa: CASSLALEGGYTF
cdr3_nt: TGTGCCAGCAGCTTAGCGCTGGAGGGCGGCTACACCTTC

cdr3_length: 13
clone_size: many
j_call: TRBJ2-7
d_call: -
v_call: TRBV9
cdr3_aa: CASSVGSSYEQYF
cdr3_nt: TGTGCCAGCAGTGTCGGGAGCTCCTACGAGCAGTACTTC

cdr3_length: 17
clone_size: few
j_call: TRBJ2-5
d_call: -
v_call: TRBV25-1
cdr3_aa: CASSGLTRRGYQETQYF
cdr3_nt: TGTGCCAGCAGTGGATTGACTAGGAGGGGGTACCAAGAGACCCAGTACTTC

cdr3_length: 12
clone_size: -
j_call: TRBJ2-1
d_call: TRBD2
v_call: TRBV2
cdr3_aa: CASTGGGGQQFF
cdr3_nt: TGTGCCAGCACCGGCGGGGGGGGTCAGCAGTTCTTC

cdr3_length: 15
clone_size: few
j_call: TRBJ2-1
d_call: -
v_call: TRBV2
cdr3_aa: CASSEVRSSYNEQFF
cdr3_nt: TGTGCCAGCAGTGAAGTCCGTAGCTCCTACAATGAGCAGTTCTTC

cdr3_length: 13
clone_size: -
j_call: TRBJ2-1
d_call: -
v_call: TRBV24-1
cdr3_aa: CATSGAGVGEQFF
cdr3_nt: TGTGCCACCAGTGGGGCAGGGGTTGGTGAGCAGTTCTTC

cdr3_length: 14
clone_size: -
j_call: TRBJ2-5
d_call: TRBD2
v_call: TRBV6-5
cdr3_aa: CASSFSGALREQYF
cdr3_nt: TGTGCCAGCAGTTTTAGCGGGGCCTTGAGAGAGCAGTACTTC

cdr3_length: 17
clone_size: -
j_call: TRBJ1-1
d_call: TRBD1
v_call: TRBV20-1
cdr3_aa: CSASPLPGQGAETEAFF
cdr3_nt: TGCAGTGCTAGCCCCCTACCGGGACAGGGGGCAGAGACTGAAGCTTTCTTT

cdr3_length: 14
clone_size: -
j_call: TRBJ2-2
d_call: TRBD1
v_call: TRBV10-3
cdr3_aa: CAIRTGVDTGELFF
cdr3_nt: TGTGCCATCCGGACAGGGGTAGACACCGGGGAGCTGTTTTTT

cdr3_length: 13
clone_size: -
j_call: TRBJ1-4
d_call: -
v_call: TRBV27
cdr3_aa: CASSLSEGTKLFF
cdr3_nt: TGTGCCAGCAGCCTATCGGAGGGAACAAAACTGTTTTTT

cdr3_length: 13
clone_size: few
j_call: TRBJ2-7
d_call: TRBD2
v_call: TRBV20-1
cdr3_aa: CSAPRSGFYEQYF
cdr3_nt: TGCAGTGCCCCTCGTAGCGGGTTCTACGAGCAGTACTTC

cdr3_length: 18
clone_size: once
j_call: TRBJ2-7
d_call: -
v_call: TRBV7-9
cdr3_aa: CASSTTVGARGPYNEQYF
cdr3_nt: TGTGCCAGCAGCACCACGGTGGGAGCGAGGGGTCCCTACAATGAGCAGTACTTC

cdr3_length: 15
clone_size: -
j_call: TRBJ2-7
d_call: TRBD2
v_call: TRBV29-1
cdr3_aa: CSVGISGGSSYEQYF
cdr3_nt: TGCAGCGTTGGGATTAGCGGGGGAAGCTCCTACGAGCAGTACTTC

cdr3_length: 16
clone_size: -
j_call: TRBJ2-1
d_call: TRBD2
v_call: TRBV11-3
cdr3_aa: CASSLGLAGAWDEQFF
cdr3_nt: TGTGCCAGCAGCTTGGGTCTAGCGGGAGCTTGGGATGAGCAGTTCTTC

cdr3_length: 13
clone_size: once
j_call: TRBJ2-1
d_call: -
v_call: TRBV28
cdr3_aa: CASSPPPGLGQFF
cdr3_nt: TGTGCCAGCAGTCCGCCCCCGGGGCTCGGGCAGTTCTTC

cdr3_length: 15
clone_size: many
j_call: TRBJ2-3
d_call: TRBD2
v_call: TRBV15
cdr3_aa: CATLSGEGNTDTQYF
cdr3_nt: TGTGCCACCCTCTCGGGGGAGGGAAACACAGATACGCAGTATTTT

cdr3_length: 14
clone_size: -
j_call: TRBJ2-5
d_call: -
v_call: TRBV7-9
cdr3_aa: CASSFVGSGGTQYF
cdr3_nt: TGTGCCAGCAGCTTCGTGGGTAGCGGAGGCACCCAGTACTTC

cdr3_length: 15
clone_size: -
j_call: TRBJ2-1
d_call: -
v_call: TRBV10-3
cdr3_aa: CAISEGSPSYNEQFF
cdr3_nt: TGTGCCATCAGTGAGGGGTCCCCCTCCTACAATGAGCAGTTCTTC

cdr3_length: 15
clone_size: -
j_call: TRBJ2-7
d_call: TRBD2
v_call: TRBV6-4
cdr3_aa: CASSGTSGSYNEQYF
cdr3_nt: TGTGCCAGCAGTGGAACTAGCGGCTCCTACAATGAGCAGTACTTC

cdr3_length: 13
clone_size: -
j_call: TRBJ1-2
d_call: -
v_call: TRBV20-1
cdr3_aa: CSAFREGNYGYTF
cdr3_nt: TGCAGTGCCTTTCGAGAGGGGAACTATGGCTACACCTTC

cdr3_length: 18
clone_size: few
j_call: TRBJ2-3
d_call: TRBD2
v_call: TRBV20-1
cdr3_aa: CSARESTSGRASRNTQYF
cdr3_nt: TGCAGTGCTAGAGAGTCGACTAGCGGGAGGGCCTCCCGGAATACGCAGTATTTT

cdr3_length: 13
clone_size: -
j_call: TRBJ2-5
d_call: -
v_call: TRBV29-1
cdr3_aa: CSLGGDLRETQYF
cdr3_nt: TGCAGCCTTGGAGGCGATTTGAGAGAGACCCAGTACTTC

cdr3_length: 14
clone_size: -
j_call: TRBJ2-5
d_call: TRBD1
v_call: TRBV27
cdr3_aa: CASSLDRAGETQYF
cdr3_nt: TGTGCCAGCAGTTTGGACAGGGCGGGAGAGACCCAGTACTTC

cdr3_length: 16
clone_size: -
j_call: TRBJ1-2
d_call: -
v_call: TRBV6-1
cdr3_aa: CASSAEMNPLNYGYTF
cdr3_nt: TGTGCCAGCAGTGCTGAGATGAACCCGCTTAACTATGGCTACACCTTC

cdr3_length: 14
clone_size: -
j_call: TRBJ2-7
d_call: -
v_call: TRBV9
cdr3_aa: CASSPDEGRYEQYF
cdr3_nt: TGTGCCAGCAGCCCTGACGAGGGGAGGTACGAGCAGTACTTC

cdr3_length: 14
clone_size: -
j_call: TRBJ2-5
d_call: TRBD2
v_call: TRBV2
cdr3_aa: CASSVLAGRETQYF
cdr3_nt: TGTGCCAGCAGTGTACTAGCGGGTCGGGAGACCCAGTACTTC

cdr3_length: 16
clone_size: -
j_call: TRBJ2-1
d_call: TRBD2
v_call: TRBV27
cdr3_aa: CASTTLAGGPYNEQFF
cdr3_nt: TGTGCCAGCACAACCCTAGCGGGAGGCCCCTACAATGAGCAGTTCTTC